Shown below are 6 T cell receptor beta chains from a single sample sequenced in a study of identical twins. MiXCR, run by TCRdb on the 5' RACE reads, gives a single entry per CDR3 protein. In the table there are a few hundred thousand distinct CDR3 sequences, 9.5% to 10% of which are singletons. Separately, the same data were catalogued under a study of yellow fever vaccine responses in identical twins.

Sequencing was carried out using PBMCs. These receptors all stem from a woman under 30 in good health.

This clonotype was counted many times. J is TRBJ2-3 and V is TRBV20-1, with 7 bases identical to TRBD1. Germline loops: CDR1 DFQATT, CDR2 SNEGSKA (reference sequence). The CDR3 sequence is 14 residues long. Trimming cost V 8 bases and J 2 bases; bases outside gene matches: 10. CDR3 sequence: CSLTGTVLTDTQYF. In DNA form, the CDR3 reads TGCAGTCTAACCGGGACAGTGCTCACAGATACGCAGTATTTT.

The chain carries TRBV7-2 and TRBJ2-5; 8 bases line up with TRBD2. V dropped 4 bases and J dropped 4; count of bases not matched to a gene: 8. CDR1 SGHTA and CDR2 FQGNSA come from the germline V gene. This CDR3 has 15 residues. CDR3 in amino acids: CASSSTTSGRETQYF. CDR3 nucleotides: TGTGCCAGCAGCTCAACAACTAGCGGCCGAGAGACCCAGTACTTC.

Only a few counts were recorded for this clonotype. This chain uses TRBV18 with TRBJ2-7; D is possibly TRBD1 or TRBD2 (5 bases each). The CDR3 covers 14 residues. In germline, CDR1 is KGHSH, CDR2 LQKENI. Trimming left V 2 bases short and J 3 bases short, with 11 bases between. CDR3 in amino acids: CASSPAGANYEQYF. CDR3 in DNA: TGTGCCAGCTCACCAGCCGGGGCCAACTACGAGCAGTACTTC. The full variable domain, its missing parts supplied by reference TRBV18 and TRBJ2-7, is NAGVMQNPRHLVRRRGQEARLRCSPMKGHSHVYWYRQLPEEGLKFMVYLQKENIIDESGMPKERFSAEFPKEGPSILRIQQVVRGDSAAYFCASSPAGANYEQYFGPGTRLTVT.

This clonotype was counted ten times or more. The chain employs TRBV27 and TRBJ1-5, with D possibly TRBD1 on 6 matching bases. CDR1 is MNHEY, CDR2 SMNVEV, per germline (reference sequence). Trimming took off 5 bases at V and 2 bases at J, with 19 bases between the two ends. The CDR3 covers 17 residues. CDR3 coding DNA: TGTGCCAGCAGTCCGAGGTACAGGGACAACGGCAATCAGCCCCAGCATTTT. Amino acid sequence: CASSPRYRDNGNQPQHF.

This clonotype was detected many times. V and J are TRBV5-1 and TRBJ2-3, with TRBD1 identical over 7 bases. V gave up 3 bases and J gave up 1 base; unmatched junction bases: 5. This CDR3 has 15 residues. Germline V gene data show CDR1 as SGHRS and CDR2 as YFSETQ. The CDR3 DNA is TGCGCCAGCAGCTGGAACAGGGGAGGCACAGATACGCAGTATTTT. It translates to CASSWNRGGTDTQYF.

This clonotype came up a few times. The chain couples TRBV10-3 to TRBJ1-6; D is uncertain. CDR3 length: 16 residues. CDR1 and CDR2 from the germline V gene are ENHRY and SYGVKD. V lost 2 bases, J lost 0 bases, and 8 bases lay in between. The CDR3 loop reads CAISEDGSSYNSPLHF. CDR3 bases: TGTGCCATCAGTGAGGACGGGAGCTCCTATAATTCACCCCTCCACTTT.